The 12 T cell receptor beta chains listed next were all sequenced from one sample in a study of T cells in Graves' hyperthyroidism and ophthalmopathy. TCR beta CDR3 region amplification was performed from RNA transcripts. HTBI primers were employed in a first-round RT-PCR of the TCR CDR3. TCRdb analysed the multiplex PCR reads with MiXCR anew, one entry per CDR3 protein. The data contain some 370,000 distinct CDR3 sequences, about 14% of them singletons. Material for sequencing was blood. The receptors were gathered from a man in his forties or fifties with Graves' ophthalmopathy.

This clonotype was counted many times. CDR3 in amino acids: CASSFGTGMNTEAFF. Written as DNA, the CDR3 is TGTGCCAGCAGTTTTGGGACAGGGATGAACACTGAAGCTTTCTTT. The chain is built from TRBV2 and TRBJ1-1; 9 bases fit TRBD1. The V segment lost 5 bases and the J segment 0 bases; nucleotides outside the gene matches: 4. Germline loops: CDR1 SNHLY, CDR2 FYNNEI. The CDR3 is 15 amino acids. The whole variable domain, remainder taken from reference TRBV2 and TRBJ1-1, is EPEVTQTPSHQVTQMGQEVILRCVPISNHLYFYWYRQILGQKVEFLVSFYNNEISEKSEIFDDQFSVERPDGSNFTLKIRSTKLEDSAMYFCASSFGTGMNTEAFFGQGTRLTVV.

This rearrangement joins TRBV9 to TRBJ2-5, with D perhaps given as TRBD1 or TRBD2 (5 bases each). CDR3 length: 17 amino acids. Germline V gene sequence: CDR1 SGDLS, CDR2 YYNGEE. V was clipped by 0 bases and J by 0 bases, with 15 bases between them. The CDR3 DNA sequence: TGTGCCAGCAGCGTAGGAGGGGTCCCTAAGTACCAAGAGACCCAGTACTTC. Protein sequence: CASSVGGVPKYQETQYF. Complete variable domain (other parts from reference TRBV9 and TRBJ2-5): DSGVTQTPKHLITATGQRVTLRCSPRSGDLSVYWYQQSLDQGLQFLIQYYNGEERAKGNILERFSAQQFPDLHSELNLSSLELGDSALYFCASSVGGVPKYQETQYFGPGTRLLVL.

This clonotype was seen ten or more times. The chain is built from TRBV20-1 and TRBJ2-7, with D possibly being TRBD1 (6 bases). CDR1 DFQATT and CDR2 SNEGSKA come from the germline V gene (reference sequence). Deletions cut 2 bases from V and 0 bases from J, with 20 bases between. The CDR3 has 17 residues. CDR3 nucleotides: TGCAGTGCTAGACCTCGGGACACCAGAGCGCGCTCCTACGAGCAGTACTTC. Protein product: CSARPRDTRARSYEQYF.

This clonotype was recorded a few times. The CDR3 bases are TGTGCCATCAGTGAGTCTGGGGGGACCGGGGAGCTGTTTTTT. Amino acids: CAISESGGTGELFF. This chain joins TRBV10-3 and TRBJ2-2, with a tentative D call TRBD2 (6 bases). The V gene's germline CDR1 is ENHRY and CDR2 SYGVKD. This CDR3 is 14 amino acids long. Trimming took 0 bases from V and 5 from J, leaving 7 bases between them.

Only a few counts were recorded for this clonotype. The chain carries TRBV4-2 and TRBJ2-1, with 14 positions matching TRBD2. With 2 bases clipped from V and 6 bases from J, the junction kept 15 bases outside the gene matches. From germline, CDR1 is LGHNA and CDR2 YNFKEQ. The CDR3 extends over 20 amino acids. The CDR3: CASSQHAGGLAGGFGNEQFF. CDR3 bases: TGTGCCAGCAGCCAACATGCAGGAGGACTAGCGGGAGGATTTGGCAATGAGCAGTTCTTC.

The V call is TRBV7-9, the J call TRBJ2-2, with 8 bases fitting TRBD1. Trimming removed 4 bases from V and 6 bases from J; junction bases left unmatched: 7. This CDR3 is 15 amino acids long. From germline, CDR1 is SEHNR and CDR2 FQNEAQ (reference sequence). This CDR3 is CASSSGQGAAGELFF. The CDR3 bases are TGTGCCAGCAGCTCGGGTCAGGGGGCCGCCGGGGAGCTGTTTTTT.

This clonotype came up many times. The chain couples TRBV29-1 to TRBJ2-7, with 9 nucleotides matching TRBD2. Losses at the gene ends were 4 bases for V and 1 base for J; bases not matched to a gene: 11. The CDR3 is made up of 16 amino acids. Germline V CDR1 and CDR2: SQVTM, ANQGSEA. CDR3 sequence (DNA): TGCAGCGTTGTTTTGGTAGCGGGGGTCGGGTCCTACGAGCAGTACTTC. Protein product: CSVVLVAGVGSYEQYF.

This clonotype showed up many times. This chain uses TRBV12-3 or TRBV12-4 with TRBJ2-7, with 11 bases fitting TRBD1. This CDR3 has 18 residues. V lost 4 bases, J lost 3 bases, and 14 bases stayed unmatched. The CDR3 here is CASSYARGTGTGGYEQYF. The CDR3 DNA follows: TGTGCCAGCAGTTACGCGAGGGGGACCGGGACAGGGGGCTACGAGCAGTACTTC.

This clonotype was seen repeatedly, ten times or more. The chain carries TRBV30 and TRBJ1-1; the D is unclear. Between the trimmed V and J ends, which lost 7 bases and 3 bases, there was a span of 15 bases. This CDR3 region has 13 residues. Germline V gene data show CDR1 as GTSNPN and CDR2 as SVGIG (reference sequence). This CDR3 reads CASHGNGYTEAFF. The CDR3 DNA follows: TGTGCCTCTCATGGGAACGGGTACACTGAAGCTTTCTTT.

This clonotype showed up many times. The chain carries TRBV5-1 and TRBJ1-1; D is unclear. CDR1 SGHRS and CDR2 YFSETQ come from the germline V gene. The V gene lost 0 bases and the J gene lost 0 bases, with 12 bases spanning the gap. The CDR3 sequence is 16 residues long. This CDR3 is CASSLEGGNLNTEAFF. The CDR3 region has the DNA TGCGCCAGCAGCTTGGAGGGCGGCAACTTGAACACTGAAGCTTTCTTT.

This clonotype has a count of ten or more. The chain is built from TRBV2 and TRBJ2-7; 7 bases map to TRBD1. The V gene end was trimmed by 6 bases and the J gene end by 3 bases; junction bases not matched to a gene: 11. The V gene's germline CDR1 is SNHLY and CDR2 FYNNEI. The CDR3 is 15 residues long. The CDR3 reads CASRDRDRVRYEQYF. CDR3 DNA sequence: TGTGCCAGCAGAGACCGTGACAGGGTTCGCTACGAGCAGTACTTC.

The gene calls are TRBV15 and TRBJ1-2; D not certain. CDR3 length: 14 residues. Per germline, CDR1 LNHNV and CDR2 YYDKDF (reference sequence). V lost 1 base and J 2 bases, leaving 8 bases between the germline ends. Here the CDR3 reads CATSRVAGNYGYTF. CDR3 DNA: TGTGCCACCAGCAGAGTTGCGGGAAACTATGGCTACACCTTC.